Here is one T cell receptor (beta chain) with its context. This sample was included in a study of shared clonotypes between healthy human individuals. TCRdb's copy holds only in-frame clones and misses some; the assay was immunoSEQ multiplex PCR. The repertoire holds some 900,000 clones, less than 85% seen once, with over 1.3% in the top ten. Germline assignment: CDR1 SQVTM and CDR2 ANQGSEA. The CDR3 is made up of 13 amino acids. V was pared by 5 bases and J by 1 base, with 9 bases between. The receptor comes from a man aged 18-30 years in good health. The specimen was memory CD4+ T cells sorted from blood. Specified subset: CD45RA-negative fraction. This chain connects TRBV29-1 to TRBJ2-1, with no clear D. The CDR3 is CSVRPESYNEQFF. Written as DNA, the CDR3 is TGCAGCGTTAGGCCAGAGTCCTACAATGAGCAGTTCTTC.